Shown below are 23 T cell receptor beta chains from a single sample sequenced in a study of T cell responses to AZD1222 COVID-19 vaccine. Only in-frame clones appear in the TCRdb table, and some are missing; sequencing was by immunoSEQ multiplex PCR. The profile covers about 120,000 clones, with around 90% appearing a single time and 4.2% taken by the ten largest. The sample here was peripheral blood, taken 28 days after the second dose of the MenACWY control vaccine. The receptors here all came from an adult who received the MenACWY meningococcal vaccine as a control.

The V gene is TRBV5-8, the J gene TRBJ2-7; 7 bases map to TRBD2. Trimming removed 4 bases from V and 0 bases from J; junction bases left unmatched: 7. The CDR3 covers 15 residues. Germline CDR1 and CDR2: SGHTS and YDEGEE. The DNA of the CDR3 is TGTGCCAGCAGCCGAACTAGCGCTAGCTCCTACGAGCAGTACTTC. It translates to CASSRTSASSYEQYF.

The V call is TRBV5-6, the J call TRBJ2-3; 9 nucleotides line up with TRBD1. The junction had 10 bases not matched to a gene; V was cut back by 1 base and J by 4 bases. Germline V gene sequence: CDR1 SGHDT, CDR2 YYEEEE. The CDR3 is made up of 17 amino acids. CDR3 residues: CASSLKRKGQGADTQYF. The CDR3 coding sequence is TGTGCCAGCAGCTTGAAGAGGAAGGGACAGGGAGCAGATACGCAGTATTTT.

The chain couples TRBV2 to TRBJ1-5; D ambiguous. V shed 10 bases and J shed 0 bases, with 13 bases lying between them. This CDR3 spans 14 amino acids. Germline V gives CDR1 SNHLY, CDR2 FYNNEI. The CDR3 region has the DNA TGTGCCATCCGGGAGGCAGATAGCAATCAGCCCCAGCATTTT. Amino acids: CAIREADSNQPQHF.

Regarding this clone: As the CDR3 is not closed by the conserved phenylalanine or tryptophan, this likely results from a read error. The DNA is omitted, as the CDR3 cannot be located on it reliably, and the CDR3 follows TCRdb's listing. The gene calls are TRBV3-1 (or the pseudogene TRBV3-2) and TRBJ2-7; TRBD2, the D gene given by the table, was not confirmed from the DNA. Per germline, CDR1 LGHDT and CDR2 YNNKEL (reference sequence). 15 amino acids form the CDR3, both terminal residues included. The chain's CDR3 is CASSQDWASGSLILL.

The chain employs TRBV3-1 (or the pseudogene TRBV3-2) and TRBJ2-7; 11 bases align to TRBD2. Germline assignment: CDR1 LGHDT and CDR2 YNNKEL (reference sequence). CDR3 length: 16 residues. Trimming took 1 base from V and 1 from J; bases not matched to a gene: 3. The chain's CDR3 is CASSQGLAGQSYEQYF. The DNA for the CDR3 is TGTGCCAGCAGCCAAGGACTAGCGGGACAGTCCTACGAGCAGTACTTC.

This clone was observed once. The rearrangement links TRBV28 to TRBJ2-5; possible D gene TRBD1, 5 bases. CDR1 is MDHEN and CDR2 is SYDVKM in the germline V gene. CDR3 size: 13 residues. The V gene lost 9 bases and the J gene lost 0 bases, with 11 bases spanning the gap. The CDR3 is CASSREDQETQYF. As DNA, the CDR3 is TGTGCCAGTTCCAGGGAAGACCAAGAGACCCAGTACTTC.

In DNA, the CDR3 is TGTGCCAGCTCACCTACCTTGACCGGGGAGCTGTTTTTT. This translates into CASSPTLTGELFF. The chain has TRBV18 and TRBJ2-2; D unresolved. V was clipped by 3 bases and J by 5 bases, with 7 bases between them. CDR3 length: 13 residues. Per the germline V gene, CDR1 is KGHSH and CDR2 is LQKENI.

The CDR3 reads CASSQPGQGAKRSYEQYV. The CDR3 DNA follows: TGCGCCAGCAGCCAACCGGGACAGGGGGCGAAAAGGTCCTACGAGCAGTACGTC. The chain combines TRBV4-3 with TRBJ2-7; TRBD1 matches 12 bases. V was pared by 2 bases and J by 1 base, with 9 bases of the junction left unmatched. In germline, CDR1 is LGHNA, CDR2 YSLEER. The CDR3 is 18 amino acids.

V and J are TRBV21-1 and TRBJ2-7; the table's D call, TRBD2, has no DNA check behind it. TRBV21-1 has pseudogene status. This CDR3 has 23 amino acids. The CDR3 sequence is CASSRDIGDSTFLAGGPLHEQYF. The DNA for the CDR3 is TGTGCCAGCAGCCGGGACATAGGGGACAGCACCTTCCTAGCGGGAGGGCCTCTCCACGAGCAGTACTTC.

V is TRBV27 and J is TRBJ2-7; D might be TRBD1 (6 bases). CDR1 and CDR2 from the germline V gene are MNHEY and SMNVEV (reference sequence). The CDR3 consists of 13 residues. Trimming took 5 bases from V and 0 from J, leaving 8 bases between them. The CDR3 nucleotides read TGTGCCAGCAGTAGGACAGTCTCCTACGAGCAGTACTTC. It specifies CASSRTVSYEQYF.

The chain uses TRBV6-4 and TRBJ1-6; D not resolved. The CDR3 runs to 13 residues. CDR1 is MRHNA, CDR2 SNTAGT, per germline. The V end lost 7 bases, the J end lost 2 bases, and 6 bases lay between the germline ends. CDR3 nucleotides: TGTGCCAGCAAGTGGCCCTATAATTCACCCCTCCACTTT. Amino acids: CASKWPYNSPLHF.

The table lists this clone with a few counts. The chain has TRBV9 and TRBJ1-3; tentative D call: TRBD1 (5 bases). The ends were cut back, 3 bases at V and 4 bases at J, with 23 bases in the middle. This CDR3 has 18 amino acids. Germline V gene lookup returns CDR1 SGDLS and CDR2 YYNGEE. The CDR3 region has the DNA TGTGCCAGCAGCGAGACCCTGAACATCCAGGGATACGGAAACACCATATATTTT. Its protein product is CASSETLNIQGYGNTIYF.

This chain joins TRBV10-3 and TRBJ1-3, with TRBD1 matching 7 bases. Germline V lookup: CDR1 ENHRY, CDR2 SYGVKD. J lost 0 bases, V lost 9 bases, and 5 bases had no gene match. There are 14 residues in the CDR3. The CDR3 sequence is CAIAGGSSGNTIYF. The CDR3 DNA reads TGTGCCATTGCAGGGGGAAGCTCTGGAAACACCATATATTTT.

V and J are TRBV4-1 and TRBJ1-3; no clear D gene. From germline, CDR1 is MGHRA and CDR2 YSYEKL. CDR3 length: 16 residues. The V and J ends lost 1 base and 4 bases respectively, with 14 bases between them. The CDR3 DNA follows: TGCGCCAGCAGCCAAGGCCTGCCCCTGGGAGGAAACACCATATATTTT. It yields the protein CASSQGLPLGGNTIYF.

The chain joins TRBV28 to TRBJ1-1, with a tentative D call TRBD1 (5 bases). This CDR3 has 15 residues. CDR1 is MDHEN and CDR2 is SYDVKM in the germline V gene. The V gene lost 7 bases and the J gene lost 4 bases, with 19 bases spanning the gap. DNA for the CDR3: TGTGCCAGCACCTCTGTAGGCAGGGTAGGCACTGAAGCTTTCTTT. Encoded protein: CASTSVGRVGTEAFF.

The chain has TRBV28 and TRBJ2-7, with D possibly being TRBD2 (5 bases). The CDR3 is made up of 13 amino acids. Per the germline V gene, CDR1 is MDHEN and CDR2 is SYDVKM. The V gene lost 5 bases and the J gene lost 3 bases, with 11 bases spanning the gap. In nucleotides, the CDR3 is TGTGCCAGCAGTGGTAGTAGCGACTACGAGCAGTACTTC. This encodes CASSGSSDYEQYF.

The chain joins TRBV5-1 to TRBJ2-1; 10 bases fit TRBD2. With 0 bases clipped from V and 6 bases from J, the junction kept 3 bases outside the gene matches. This CDR3 is built from 15 residues. Germline CDR1 and CDR2: SGHRS and YFSETQ. The CDR3 DNA is TGCGCCAGCAGCTTGGCCTCTAGCGGGGGCAATGAGCAGTTCTTC. This translates into CASSLASSGGNEQFF.

The chain couples TRBV2 to TRBJ2-7; 14 bases are a match to TRBD2. V dropped 7 bases and J dropped 2; count of bases not matched to a gene: 4. The CDR3 runs 15 residues. Germline values: CDR1 SNHLY, CDR2 FYNNEI. The CDR3 protein is CASIMGLAGAYEQYF. The CDR3 DNA sequence: TGTGCCAGCATTATGGGACTAGCGGGAGCCTACGAGCAGTACTTC.

CDR3 nucleotides: TGCAGCGGGGAGGGACAGGGGGCCGGTGAGCAGTTCTTC. It is translated as CSGEGQGAGEQFF. V and J are TRBV29-1 and TRBJ2-1, with 12 bases identical to TRBD1. The junction had 7 bases not matched to a gene; V was cut back by 7 bases and J by 9 bases. Germline values: CDR1 SQVTM, CDR2 ANQGSEA. The CDR3 length is 13 residues.

The chain combines TRBV6-5 with TRBJ2-1; 8 bases line up with TRBD2. Trimming removed 2 bases from V and 3 bases from J; junction bases left unmatched: 0. Germline-derived CDR1 and CDR2 are MNHEY and SVGAGI. The CDR3 totals 14 residues. The chain's CDR3 is CASSYGTSYNEQFF. The CDR3 nucleotides are TGTGCCAGCAGTTACGGGACTAGCTACAATGAGCAGTTCTTC.

This clone was observed a handful of times. The J gene is TRBJ1-2, the V gene TRBV21-1; the D call of TRBD1 is as the table states it, not checked on the DNA. TRBV21-1 is a listed pseudogene. The CDR3 spans 14 residues. The CDR3 loop reads CASSKARPGDGYTF. CDR3 nucleotides: TGTGCCAGCAGCAAAGCAAGGCCAGGTGATGGCTACACCTTC.

This chain uses TRBV10-1 with TRBJ1-2; 9 nucleotides match TRBD1. The CDR3 has 14 residues. V trimming: 3 bases; J trimming: 5 bases; junction bases outside the gene matches: 4. Germline CDR1 reads WNHNN; CDR2 reads SYGVQD (reference sequence). CDR3 amino acids: CASSESGQGYGYTF. The DNA for the CDR3 is TGCGCCAGCAGTGAATCGGGACAGGGATATGGCTACACCTTC.

The rearrangement links TRBV5-1 to TRBJ1-1; D ambiguous. Germline lookup yields CDR1 SGHRS and CDR2 YFSETQ. The CDR3 contains 15 residues. Trimming stripped 4 bases from V and 11 bases from J, with 24 bases between. The CDR3 is CASSPDPSSAPRAFF. DNA for the CDR3: TGCGCCAGCAGCCCGGACCCAAGCTCAGCCCCAAGGGCTTTCTTT.